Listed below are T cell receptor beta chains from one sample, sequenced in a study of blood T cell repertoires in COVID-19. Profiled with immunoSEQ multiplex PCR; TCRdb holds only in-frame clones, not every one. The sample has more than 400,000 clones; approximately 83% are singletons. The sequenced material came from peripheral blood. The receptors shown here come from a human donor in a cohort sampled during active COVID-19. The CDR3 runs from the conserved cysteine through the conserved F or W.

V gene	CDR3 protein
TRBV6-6	CASRRDRRNTGELFF
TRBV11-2	CASSTSIHEQYF
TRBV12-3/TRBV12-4	CASSLRTRSPLHF
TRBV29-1	CSVYGRTYEQYF
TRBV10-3	CAIRGTGEFSGNTIYF
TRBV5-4	CASTLSPGQNEKLFF
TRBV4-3	CASSQETGTGNSPLHF
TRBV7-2	CASSLSTTPNTEAFF
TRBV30	CAWSREGGTEAFF
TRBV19	CASSIPNVGGSYGYTF